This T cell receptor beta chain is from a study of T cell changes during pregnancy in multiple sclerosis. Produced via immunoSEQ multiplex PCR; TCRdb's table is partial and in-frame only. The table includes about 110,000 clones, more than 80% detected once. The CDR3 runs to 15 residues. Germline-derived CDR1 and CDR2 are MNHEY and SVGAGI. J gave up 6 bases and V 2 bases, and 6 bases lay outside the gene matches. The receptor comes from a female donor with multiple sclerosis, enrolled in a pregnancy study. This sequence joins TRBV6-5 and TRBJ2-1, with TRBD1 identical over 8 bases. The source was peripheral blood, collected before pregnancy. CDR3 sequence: CASSYRQGMGNEQFF. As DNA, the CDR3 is TGTGCCAGCAGTTACCGACAGGGGATGGGCAATGAGCAGTTCTTC.